One and the same sample provided the 26 T cell receptor beta chains below, sequenced in a study of blood T cell repertoires in COVID-19. The protocol was immunoSEQ multiplex PCR, while the TCRdb copy is restricted to in-frame clones and leaves out a portion. The top ten clones hold more than 2% of a sample with 150,000 or so clones, approximately 90% of them seen once. Sequencing used peripheral blood. The receptor source for this set is a man in his late teens or twenties with acute or convalescent COVID-19.

The CDR3 region has the DNA TGTGCCAGCAGCGTATCACAGGATTCACCCCTCCACTTT. Its protein is CASSVSQDSPLHF. The chain combines TRBV9 with TRBJ1-6; TRBD1 might be the D (5 bases). Germline V CDR1 and CDR2: SGDLS, YYNGEE. The CDR3 extends over 13 amino acids. The V and J ends lost 1 base and 8 bases respectively, with 7 bases between them.

The chain joins TRBV7-9 to TRBJ1-2, with D perhaps TRBD1 (5 bases). The V end was cut by 4 bases, the J end by 0 bases, with 12 bases between. CDR3 length: 15 amino acids. The germline V gene has CDR1 SEHNR and CDR2 FQNEAQ (reference sequence). The CDR3 region has the DNA TGTGCCAGCAGCTCTCTAGGGGCTTCTAACTATGGCTACACCTTC. Protein sequence: CASSSLGASNYGYTF.

This clone was recorded once. The chain uses TRBV6-6 and TRBJ2-7; no firm D call. Per germline, CDR1 MNHNY and CDR2 SVGAGI (reference sequence). The CDR3 length is 14 residues. V lost 2 bases to trimming and J lost 0 bases, with 8 bases between them. The CDR3 nucleotides are TGTGCCAGCAGTTACGTGGAGAGCTCCTACGAGCAGTACTTC. Protein sequence: CASSYVESSYEQYF.

J is TRBJ1-2 and V is TRBV6-4; no clear D gene. The ends were cut back, 0 bases at V and 5 bases at J, with 4 bases in the middle. CDR3 length: 12 amino acids. Germline values: CDR1 MRHNA, CDR2 SNTAGT. The CDR3 sequence is CASSDSEYGYTF. CDR3 nucleotides: TGTGCCAGCAGTGACTCGGAGTATGGCTACACCTTC.

The rearrangement uses TRBV7-6 and TRBJ2-1; 7 nucleotides align to TRBD2. Germline trimming cut 5 bases from V and 0 bases from J; bases unmatched to any gene: 4. The CDR3 length is 15 residues. Germline-derived CDR1 and CDR2 are SGHVS and FNYEAQ. In DNA, the CDR3 is TGTGCCAGCAGCCTTAGCGGGTACTCCTACAATGAGCAGTTCTTC. This encodes CASSLSGYSYNEQFF.

The CDR3 sequence is CASSSGTGYTGELFF. CDR3 sequence (DNA): TGTGCCAGTAGTTCCGGGACAGGGTACACCGGGGAGCTGTTTTTT. The chain is built from TRBV19 and TRBJ2-2; 9 bases line up with TRBD1. CDR1 is LNHDA, CDR2 SQIVND, per germline (reference sequence). The CDR3 totals 15 residues. Trimming removed 5 bases from V and 3 bases from J; junction bases left unmatched: 4.

This clone occurred a few times. This chain links TRBV14 with TRBJ1-2; 10 bases agree with TRBD1. The CDR3 totals 17 residues. Trimming cost V 2 bases and J 5 bases; bases outside gene matches: 11. CDR1 and CDR2 (germline): SGHDN, FVKESK. The chain's CDR3 is CASSQYTGQGGIYGYTF. CDR3 coding DNA: TGTGCCAGCAGCCAATATACCGGACAGGGGGGCATATATGGCTACACCTTC.

The rearrangement links TRBV19 to TRBJ1-1, with 7 bases matching TRBD1. This CDR3 contains 16 residues. J lost 5 bases, V lost 5 bases, and 14 bases had no gene match. CDR1 LNHDA and CDR2 SQIVND come from the germline V gene (reference sequence). This CDR3 reads CASSAIYRDRETEAFF. CDR3 nucleotides: TGTGCCAGTAGTGCCATATACCGGGACAGAGAAACTGAAGCTTTCTTT.

J is TRBJ2-7 and V is TRBV6-2 or TRBV6-3, with 9 bases lining up with TRBD2. Germline CDR1 MNHEY, CDR2 SVGEGT. The V segment lost 4 bases and the J segment 4 bases; nucleotides outside the gene matches: 5. CDR3 size: 14 residues. This CDR3 reads CASSFGLALYEQYF. CDR3 bases: TGTGCCAGCAGTTTTGGACTAGCGTTGTACGAGCAGTACTTC.

The chain uses TRBV7-7 and TRBJ1-5, with D unresolved. This CDR3 contains 15 residues. The germline V gene has CDR1 SSHAT and CDR2 FNYEAQ (reference sequence). V was clipped by 5 bases and J by 0 bases, with 11 bases between them. CDR3 nucleotides: TGTGCCAGCAGCATGCGGTTATATAGCAATCAGCCCCAGCATTTT. It yields the protein CASSMRLYSNQPQHF.

This clone was counted between two and nine times. This chain links TRBV12-5 with TRBJ1-5, with 7 bases lining up with TRBD1. Per germline, CDR1 LGHNT and CDR2 FRNRAP. There are 16 residues in the CDR3. The V gene end was trimmed by 5 bases and the J gene end by 3 bases; junction bases not matched to a gene: 10. The CDR3 DNA reads as TGTGCTAGTGGTCAACGACGACAGGGCTTCAATCAGCCCCAGCATTTT. It yields the protein CASGQRRQGFNQPQHF.

The V gene is TRBV7-9, the J gene TRBJ1-2, with TRBD1 identical over 7 bases. The CDR3 has 15 residues. V trimming: 7 bases; J trimming: 8 bases; junction bases outside the gene matches: 16. Germline CDR1 reads SEHNR; CDR2 reads FQNEAQ (reference sequence). The CDR3 region has the DNA TGTGCCAGCACTCCGTCCTCTCCAGGGGGTCGAGGCTACACCTTC. Amino acids: CASTPSSPGGRGYTF. Supplemented by reference TRBV7-9 and TRBJ1-2, the full variable domain reads DTGVSQNPRHKITKRGQNVTFRCDPISEHNRLYWYRQTLGQGPEFLTYFQNEAQLEKSRLLSDRFSAERPKGSFSTLEIQRTEQGDSAMYLCASTPSSPGGRGYTFGSGTRLTVV.

The chain has TRBV5-4 and TRBJ1-2; 7 positions match TRBD1. Looked up from germline, CDR1 is SGHNT and CDR2 is YYREEE (reference sequence). The CDR3 length is 13 residues. With V trimmed by 3 bases and J by 6 bases, 5 bases remained unmatched. This CDR3 reads CASSSPTGNGYTF. The CDR3, as DNA: TGTGCCAGCAGCTCGCCGACAGGGAATGGCTACACCTTC.

This rearrangement joins TRBV19 to TRBJ1-1; no firm D call. The CDR3 extends over 13 amino acids. CDR1 is LNHDA, CDR2 SQIVND, per germline (reference sequence). V was cut by 1 base and J by 0 bases, with 3 bases left in between. Written as DNA, the CDR3 is TGTGCCAGTAGTATAGTCATGAACACTGAAGCTTTCTTT. This translates into CASSIVMNTEAFF.

This clone has just one count. V and J are TRBV6-6 and TRBJ1-4; TRBD1 matches 7 bases. The germline gives CDR1 MNHNY, CDR2 SVGAGI (reference sequence). With V trimmed by 5 bases and J by 5 bases, 5 bases remained unmatched. The CDR3 extends over 14 amino acids. The CDR3 nucleotides are TGTGCCAGCAGTCATGGGACAGTCAATGAAAAACTGTTTTTT. It is translated as CASSHGTVNEKLFF.

This chain uses TRBV27 with TRBJ2-1, with 10 bases aligning to TRBD2. CDR3 size: 15 residues. CDR1 is MNHEY and CDR2 is SMNVEV in the germline V gene (reference sequence). V lost 8 bases to trimming and J lost 5 bases; unmatched junction nucleotides: 9. CDR3 protein: CASGPTSGPNNEQFF. CDR3 nucleotide sequence: TGTGCCAGCGGCCCGACTAGCGGGCCAAACAATGAGCAGTTCTTC.

This clone has only a few counts. This rearrangement joins TRBV10-3 to TRBJ1-2, with 7 bases matching TRBD1. Losses at the gene ends were 8 bases for V and 4 bases for J; bases not matched to a gene: 7. Germline values: CDR1 ENHRY, CDR2 SYGVKD. The CDR3 loop spans 13 amino acids. CDR3 sequence reads: CAIPRQGSYGYTF. CDR3 sequence (DNA): TGTGCCATCCCCCGACAGGGCTCCTATGGCTACACCTTC.

The chain has TRBV4-1 and TRBJ1-3; TRBD1 matches 7 bases. The CDR3 totals 14 residues. Trimming removed 3 bases from V and 7 bases from J; junction bases left unmatched: 6. Germline V lookup: CDR1 MGHRA, CDR2 YSYEKL. In DNA, the CDR3 is TGCGCCAGCAGCCAGGACGGACAGGACAACACCATATATTTT. Its translation is CASSQDGQDNTIYF.

The chain has TRBV3-1 (or the pseudogene TRBV3-2) and TRBJ1-1; 7 positions match TRBD1. CDR1 and CDR2 from the germline V gene are LGHDT and YNNKEL (reference sequence). This CDR3 spans 14 amino acids. Trimming removed 1 base from V and 4 bases from J; junction bases left unmatched: 3. As DNA, the CDR3 is TGTGCCAGCAGCCAAGTCGACAGGGTCACTGAAGCTTTCTTT. Its translation: CASSQVDRVTEAFF.

This chain joins TRBV20-1 and TRBJ1-4; D remains ambiguous. The V and J ends lost 6 bases and 8 bases respectively, with 10 bases between them. The CDR3 runs to 11 residues. The germline gives CDR1 DFQATT, CDR2 SNEGSKA (reference sequence). CDR3 residues: CSAPLGEKLFF. The CDR3 DNA is TGCAGTGCACCACTAGGGGAAAAACTGTTTTTT.

The rearrangement uses TRBV11-2 and TRBJ2-3; D call uncertain. The CDR3 is made up of 15 amino acids. V lost 6 bases, J lost 0 bases, and 13 bases lay in between. Germline CDR1 reads SGHAT; CDR2 reads FQNNGV. This chain's CDR3 is CASSTKLSSTDTQYF. The CDR3 DNA reads as TGTGCCAGCAGTACCAAGCTCTCTAGCACAGATACGCAGTATTTT. The full variable domain, completed using reference TRBV11-2 and TRBJ2-3, is EAGVAQSPRYKIIEKRQSVAFWCNPISGHATLYWYQQILGQGPKLLIQFQNNGVVDDSQLPKDRFSAERLKGVDSTLKIQPAKLEDSAVYLCASSTKLSSTDTQYFGPGTRLTVL.

In this sample, this clone turned up a few times. The rearrangement uses TRBV5-8 and TRBJ1-5; D gene ambiguous. The ends were cut back, 0 bases at V and 0 bases at J, with 7 bases in the middle. Per germline, CDR1 SGHTS and CDR2 YDEGEE. The CDR3 length is 15 residues. The CDR3 sequence: CASSLVGDSNQPQHF. The CDR3 DNA reads as TGTGCCAGCAGCTTGGTCGGAGATAGCAATCAGCCCCAGCATTTT.

This clone has a single count. The rearrangement links TRBV4-2 to TRBJ1-1; D gene unclear. CDR3 size: 15 residues. Trimming removed 4 bases from V and 0 bases from J, with 12 bases in between. Germline V gene sequence: CDR1 LGHNA, CDR2 YNFKEQ. CDR3 region: CASSRPGVLNTEAFF. CDR3 DNA: TGTGCCAGCAGCCGACCCGGGGTCCTGAACACTGAAGCTTTCTTT.

The chain is built from TRBV30 and TRBJ2-1; TRBD2 aligns across 7 bases. CDR1 is GTSNPN and CDR2 is SVGIG in the germline V gene (reference sequence). CDR3 length: 14 amino acids. J lost 6 bases, V lost 1 base, and 6 bases had no gene match. The CDR3 loop is CAWSALAVSNEQFF. CDR3 bases: TGTGCCTGGAGTGCGCTAGCGGTCAGCAATGAGCAGTTCTTC.

This chain uses TRBV6-5 with TRBJ2-3; D is possibly TRBD2 (7 bases). The CDR3 is 15 residues long. Germline V gene data show CDR1 as MNHEY and CDR2 as SVGAGI. The V gene lost 2 bases and the J gene lost 5 bases, with 14 bases spanning the gap. In DNA, the CDR3 is TGTGCCAGCAGTTACGTGGGGGGGCAGGGAGATACGCAGTATTTT. Translated, it gives CASSYVGGQGDTQYF.

The gene calls are TRBV5-4 and TRBJ2-2; D call uncertain. Germline V CDR1 and CDR2: SGHNT, YYREEE (reference sequence). The CDR3 sequence is 14 residues long. V lost 2 bases and J 1 base, leaving 6 bases between the germline ends. The CDR3 region is CASSFGGNTGELFF. CDR3 DNA sequence: TGTGCCAGCAGCTTCGGCGGGAACACCGGGGAGCTGTTTTTT. Filled out from reference TRBV5-4 and TRBJ2-2, the complete variable domain reads ETGVTQSPTHLIKTRGQQVTLRCSSQSGHNTVSWYQQALGQGPQFIFQYYREEENGRGNFPPRFSGLQFPNYSSELNVNALELDDSALYLCASSFGGNTGELFFGEGSRLTVL.